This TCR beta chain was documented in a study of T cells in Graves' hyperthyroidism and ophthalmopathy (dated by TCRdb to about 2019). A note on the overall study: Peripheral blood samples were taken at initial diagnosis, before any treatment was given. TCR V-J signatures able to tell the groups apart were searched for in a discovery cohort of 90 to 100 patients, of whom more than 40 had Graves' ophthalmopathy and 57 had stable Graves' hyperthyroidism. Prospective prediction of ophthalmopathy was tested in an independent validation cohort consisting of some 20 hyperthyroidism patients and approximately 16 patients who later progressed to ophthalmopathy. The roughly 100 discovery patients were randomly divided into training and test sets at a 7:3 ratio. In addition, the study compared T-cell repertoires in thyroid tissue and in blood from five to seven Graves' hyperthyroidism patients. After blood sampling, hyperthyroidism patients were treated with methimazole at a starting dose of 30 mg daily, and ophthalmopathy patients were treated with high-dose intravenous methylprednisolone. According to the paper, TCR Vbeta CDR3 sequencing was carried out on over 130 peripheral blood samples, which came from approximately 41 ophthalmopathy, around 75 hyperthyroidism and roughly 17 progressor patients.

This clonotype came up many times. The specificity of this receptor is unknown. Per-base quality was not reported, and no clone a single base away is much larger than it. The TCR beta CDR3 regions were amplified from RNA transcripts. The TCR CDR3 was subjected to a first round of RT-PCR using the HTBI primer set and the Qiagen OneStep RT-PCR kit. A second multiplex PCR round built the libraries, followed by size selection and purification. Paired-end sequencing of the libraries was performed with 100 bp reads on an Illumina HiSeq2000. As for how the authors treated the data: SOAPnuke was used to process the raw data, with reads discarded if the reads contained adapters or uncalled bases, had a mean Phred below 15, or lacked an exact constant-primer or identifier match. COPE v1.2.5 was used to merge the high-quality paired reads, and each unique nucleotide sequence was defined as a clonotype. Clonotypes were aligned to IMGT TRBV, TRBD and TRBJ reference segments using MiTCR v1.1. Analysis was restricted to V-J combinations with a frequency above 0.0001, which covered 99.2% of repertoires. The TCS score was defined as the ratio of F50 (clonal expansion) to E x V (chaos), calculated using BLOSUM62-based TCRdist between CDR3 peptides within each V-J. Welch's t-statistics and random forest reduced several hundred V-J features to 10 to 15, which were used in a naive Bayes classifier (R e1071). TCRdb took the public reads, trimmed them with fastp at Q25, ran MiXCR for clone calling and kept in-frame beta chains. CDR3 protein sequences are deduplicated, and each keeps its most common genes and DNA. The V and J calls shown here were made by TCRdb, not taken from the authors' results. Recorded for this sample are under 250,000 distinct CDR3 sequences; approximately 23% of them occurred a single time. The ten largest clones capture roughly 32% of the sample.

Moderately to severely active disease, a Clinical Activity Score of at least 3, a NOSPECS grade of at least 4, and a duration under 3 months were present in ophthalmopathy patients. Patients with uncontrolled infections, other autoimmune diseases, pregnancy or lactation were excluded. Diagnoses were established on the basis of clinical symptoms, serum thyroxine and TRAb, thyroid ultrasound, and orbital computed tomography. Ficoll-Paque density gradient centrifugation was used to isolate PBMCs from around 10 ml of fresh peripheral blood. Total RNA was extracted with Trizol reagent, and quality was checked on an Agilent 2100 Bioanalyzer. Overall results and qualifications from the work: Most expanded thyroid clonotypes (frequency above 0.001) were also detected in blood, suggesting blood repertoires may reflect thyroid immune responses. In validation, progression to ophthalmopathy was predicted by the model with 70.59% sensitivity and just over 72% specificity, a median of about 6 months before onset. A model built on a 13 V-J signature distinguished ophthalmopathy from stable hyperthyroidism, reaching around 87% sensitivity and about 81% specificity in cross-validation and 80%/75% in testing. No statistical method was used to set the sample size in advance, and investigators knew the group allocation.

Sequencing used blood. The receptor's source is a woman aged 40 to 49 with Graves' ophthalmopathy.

The CDR3 region reads CAGRLAGQETQYF. In nucleotides, the sequence is TGTGCCGGTCGACTAGCGGGACAAGAGACCCAGTACTTC. The V and J segments used are TRBV28 and TRBJ2-5; 11 middle bases align to TRBD2. Germline trimming: 11 bases from V, 2 bases from J; junction bases outside gene matches: 4. From cysteine to phenylalanine, the CDR3 is 13 amino acids long. Here the CDR3 DNA is all that survives: 39 bases in frame from base 1. Per the germline V gene, MDHEN is the CDR1 and SYDVKM is the CDR2.